In this sample, the clone carrying this T cell receptor (beta chain) turned up many times. The antigen remains unidentified. In germline, CDR1 is MNHEY, CDR2 SMNVEV (reference sequence). V lost 7 bases and J 0 bases, leaving 10 bases between the germline ends. This CDR3 has 13 amino acids. This entry belongs to a study of early T cells in non-severe SARS-CoV-2 infection. On the study more broadly: The authors sequenced bulk RNA from unsorted whole blood, leaving chains unpaired.

Broader study findings: Anti-spike CD8 responses were favored in VDJdb matching, and private and CD4 specificities were missed.

As part of library construction, unique molecular identifiers were attached to individual cDNA molecules. Each CDR3 protein is one row after TCRdb ran MiXCR on the 5' RACE reads. The data show some 82,000 distinct CDR3 sequences, about 6% seen once. The chain has TRBV27 and TRBJ2-7; no reliable D call. This sequence was found in an adult who was a healthcare worker with PCR-confirmed SARS-CoV-2 infection or an uninfected control (not recorded which). The specimen was whole blood. The CDR3 here is CASTKGASYEQYF. CDR3 DNA sequence: TGTGCCAGCACCAAGGGCGCCTCCTACGAGCAGTACTTC.